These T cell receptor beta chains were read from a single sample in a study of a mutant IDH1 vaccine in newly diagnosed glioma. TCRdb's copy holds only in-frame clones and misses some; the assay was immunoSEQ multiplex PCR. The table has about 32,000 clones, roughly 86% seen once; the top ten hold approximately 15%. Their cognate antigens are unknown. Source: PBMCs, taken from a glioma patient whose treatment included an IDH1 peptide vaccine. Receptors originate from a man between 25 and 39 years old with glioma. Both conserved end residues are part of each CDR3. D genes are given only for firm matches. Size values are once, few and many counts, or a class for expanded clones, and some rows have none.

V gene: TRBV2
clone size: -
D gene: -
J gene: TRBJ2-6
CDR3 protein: CASHGTSGANVLTF
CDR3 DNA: TGTGCCAGCCATGGGACCTCTGGGGCCAACGTCCTGACTTTC

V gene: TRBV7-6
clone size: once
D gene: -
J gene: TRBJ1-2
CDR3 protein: CASSLGGNYGYTF
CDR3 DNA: TGTGCCAGCAGCTTAGGAGGGAATTATGGCTACACCTTC

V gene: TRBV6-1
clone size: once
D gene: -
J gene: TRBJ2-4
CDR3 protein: CASSEAGLLRGDIQYF
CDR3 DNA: TGTGCCAGCAGTGAAGCGGGGCTCCTCCGTGGGGACATTCAGTACTTC

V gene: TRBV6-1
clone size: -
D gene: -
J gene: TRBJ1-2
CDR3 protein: CASRVQDGYGYTF
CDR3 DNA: TGTGCCAGCAGAGTACAGGACGGCTATGGCTACACCTTC

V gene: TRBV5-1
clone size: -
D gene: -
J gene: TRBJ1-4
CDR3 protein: CASSLGDSNEKLFF
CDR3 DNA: TGCGCCAGCAGCTTGGGTGACAGTAATGAAAAACTGTTTTTT

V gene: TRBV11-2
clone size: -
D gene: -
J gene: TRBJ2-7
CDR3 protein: CASSFTASYEQYF
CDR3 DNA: TGTGCCAGCAGCTTTACGGCCTCCTACGAGCAGTACTTC

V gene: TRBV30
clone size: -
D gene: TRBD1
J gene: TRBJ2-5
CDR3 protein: CAWSSGQGQETQYF
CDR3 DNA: TGTGCCTGGAGTTCCGGACAGGGACAAGAGACCCAGTACTTC

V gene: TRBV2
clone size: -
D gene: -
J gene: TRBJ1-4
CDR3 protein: CASSLRQVEKLFF
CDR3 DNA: TGTGCCAGCAGCCTTCGACAAGTTGAAAAACTGTTTTTT

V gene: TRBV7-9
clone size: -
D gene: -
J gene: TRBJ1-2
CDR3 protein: CASSLVGQSYGYTF
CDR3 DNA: TGTGCCAGCAGCTTAGTAGGGCAGTCCTATGGCTACACCTTC

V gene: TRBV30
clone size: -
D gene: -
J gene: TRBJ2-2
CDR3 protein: CASPGPRPTGELFF
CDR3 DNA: TGTGCCTCCCCGGGCCCCAGGCCCACCGGGGAGCTGTTTTTT

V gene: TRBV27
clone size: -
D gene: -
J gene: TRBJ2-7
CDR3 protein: CASSLAGDSYEQYF
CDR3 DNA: TGTGCCAGCAGTTTGGCAGGGGACTCCTACGAGCAGTACTTC

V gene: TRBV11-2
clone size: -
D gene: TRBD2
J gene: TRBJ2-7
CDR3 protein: CASSYPASGFNEQYF
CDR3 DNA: TGTGCCAGCAGCTACCCGGCTAGCGGGTTCAACGAGCAGTACTTC

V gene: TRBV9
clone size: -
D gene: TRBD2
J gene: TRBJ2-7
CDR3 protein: CASSARGWRREADEQYF
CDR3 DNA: TGTGCCAGCAGCGCGAGGGGATGGAGGCGGGAGGCCGACGAGCAGTACTTC

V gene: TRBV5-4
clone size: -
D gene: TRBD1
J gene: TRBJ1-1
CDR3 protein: CASSLGQGTLEAFF
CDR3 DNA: TGTGCCAGCAGCCTCGGACAGGGAACCTTGGAAGCTTTCTTT

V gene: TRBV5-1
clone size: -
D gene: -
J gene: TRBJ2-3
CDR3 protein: CASSSITTDTQYF
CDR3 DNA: TGCGCCAGCAGCTCTATAACCACAGATACGCAGTATTTT

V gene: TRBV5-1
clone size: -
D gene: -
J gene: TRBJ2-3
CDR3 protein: CASSLELTDTQYF
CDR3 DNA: TGCGCCAGCAGCCTTGAACTCACAGATACGCAGTATTTT

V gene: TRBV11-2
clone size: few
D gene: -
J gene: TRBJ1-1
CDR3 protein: CASSLGGFTEAFF
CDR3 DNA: TGTGCCAGCAGCTTAGGAGGTTTCACTGAAGCTTTCTTT

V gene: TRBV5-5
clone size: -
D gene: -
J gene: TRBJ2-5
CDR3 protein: CASISGAIIGGQETQYF
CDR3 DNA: TGTGCCAGCATCTCAGGGGCTATAATTGGTGGCCAAGAGACCCAGTACTTC

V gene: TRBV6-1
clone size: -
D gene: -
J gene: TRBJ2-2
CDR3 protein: CASSFSNGELFF
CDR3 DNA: TGTGCCAGCAGTTTCAGTAACGGGGAGCTGTTTTTT

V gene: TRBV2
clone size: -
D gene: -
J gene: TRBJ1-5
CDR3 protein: CASQRGSISNQPQHF
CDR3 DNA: TGTGCCAGCCAGCGTGGGTCTATTAGCAATCAGCCCCAGCATTTT

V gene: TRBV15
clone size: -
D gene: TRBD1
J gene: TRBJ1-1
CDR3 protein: CATSRDTRGPLDTEAFF
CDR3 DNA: TGTGCCACCAGCAGAGACACCAGGGGGCCGCTCGACACTGAAGCTTTCTTT

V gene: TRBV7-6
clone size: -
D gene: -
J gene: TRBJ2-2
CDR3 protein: CASSSGAGELFF
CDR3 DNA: TGTGCCAGCAGCTCGGGAGCCGGGGAGCTGTTTTTT

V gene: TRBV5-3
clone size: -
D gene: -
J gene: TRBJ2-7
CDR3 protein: CARSQPGQGNGEQYF
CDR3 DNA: TGTGCCAGAAGTCAACCGGGGCAGGGCAACGGCGAGCAGTACTTC

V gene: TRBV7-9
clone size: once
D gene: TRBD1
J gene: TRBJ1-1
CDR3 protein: CASSLGQGTEAFF
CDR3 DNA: TGTGCCAGCAGCCTCGGACAGGGAACTGAAGCTTTCTTT

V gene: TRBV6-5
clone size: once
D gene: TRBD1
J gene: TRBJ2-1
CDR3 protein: CASRDRDRGLDEQFF
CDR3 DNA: TGTGCCAGCAGGGACCGGGACAGGGGGCTCGATGAGCAGTTCTTC

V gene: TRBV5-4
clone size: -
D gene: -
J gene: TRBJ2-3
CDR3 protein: CASSRVSADTQYF
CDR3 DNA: TGTGCCAGCAGCCGAGTTTCCGCAGATACGCAGTATTTT

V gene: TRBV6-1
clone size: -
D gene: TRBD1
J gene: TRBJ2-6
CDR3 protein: CASTQGARGANVLTF
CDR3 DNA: TGTGCCAGCACTCAGGGGGCGAGAGGGGCCAACGTCCTGACTTTC

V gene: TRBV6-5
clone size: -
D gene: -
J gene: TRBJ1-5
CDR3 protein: CASSLGSEGQPQHF
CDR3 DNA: TGTGCCAGCAGTCTCGGCAGCGAGGGACAGCCCCAGCATTTT

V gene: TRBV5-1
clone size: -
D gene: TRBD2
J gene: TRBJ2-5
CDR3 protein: CASSLALAGPSETQYF
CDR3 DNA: TGCGCCAGCAGCCTCGCGCTAGCGGGGCCGTCAGAGACCCAGTACTTC

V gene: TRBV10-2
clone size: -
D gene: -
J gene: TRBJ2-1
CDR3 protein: CASSEGGHEQFF
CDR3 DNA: TGCGCCAGCAGTGAAGGGGGGCATGAGCAGTTCTTC

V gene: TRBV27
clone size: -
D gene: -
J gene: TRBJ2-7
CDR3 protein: CASSSLGVGFDEQYF
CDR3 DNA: TGTGCCAGCAGTTCCCTGGGGGTAGGGTTCGACGAGCAGTACTTC

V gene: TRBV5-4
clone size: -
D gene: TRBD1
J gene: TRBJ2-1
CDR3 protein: CASSLGAGQGSLYNEQFF
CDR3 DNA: TGTGCCAGCAGCTTAGGGGCGGGACAGGGGTCCCTCTACAATGAGCAGTTCTTC

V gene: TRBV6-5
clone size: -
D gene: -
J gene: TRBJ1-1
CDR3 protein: CAIGAGAYTEAFF
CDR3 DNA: TGTGCTATCGGGGCAGGGGCTTACACTGAAGCTTTCTTT

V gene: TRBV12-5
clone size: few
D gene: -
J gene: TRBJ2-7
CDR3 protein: CASGLGGKGYEQYF
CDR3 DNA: TGTGCTAGTGGTTTGGGGGGAAAGGGCTACGAGCAGTACTTC

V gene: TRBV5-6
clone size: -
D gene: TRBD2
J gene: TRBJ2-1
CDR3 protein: CASSWGTSGINEQFF
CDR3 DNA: TGTGCCAGCAGTTGGGGGACTAGCGGGATCAATGAGCAGTTCTTC

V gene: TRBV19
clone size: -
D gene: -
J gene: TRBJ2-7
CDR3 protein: CASSIGGETYEQYF
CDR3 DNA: TGTGCCAGTAGTATTGGGGGCGAGACCTACGAGCAGTACTTC

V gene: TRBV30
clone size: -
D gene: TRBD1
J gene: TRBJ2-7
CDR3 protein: CACHRDRVKEQYF
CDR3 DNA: TGTGCCTGTCACCGGGACAGGGTAAAGGAGCAGTACTTC

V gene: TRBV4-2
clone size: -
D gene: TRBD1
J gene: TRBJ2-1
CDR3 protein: CASSQDRGAYNEQFF
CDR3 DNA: TGTGCCAGCAGCCAGGACAGGGGGGCCTACAATGAGCAGTTCTTC

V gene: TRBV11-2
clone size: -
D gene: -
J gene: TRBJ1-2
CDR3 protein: CASSPRVNYGYTF
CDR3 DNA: TGTGCCAGCAGCCCAAGAGTTAACTATGGCTACACCTTC

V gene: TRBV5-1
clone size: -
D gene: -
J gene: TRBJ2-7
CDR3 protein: CASSLIATSYEQYF
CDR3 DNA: TGCGCCAGCAGCCTGATAGCGACCTCCTACGAGCAGTACTTC

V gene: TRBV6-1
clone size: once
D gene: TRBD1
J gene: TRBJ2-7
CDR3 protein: CASWAGQGNSYEQYF
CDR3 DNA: TGTGCCAGTTGGGCGGGACAGGGCAACTCCTACGAGCAGTACTTC

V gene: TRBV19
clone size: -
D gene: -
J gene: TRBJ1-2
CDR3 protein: CATTGDGGYTF
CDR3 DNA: TGTGCCACCACCGGGGACGGTGGCTACACCTTC